The rows below give T cell receptor beta chains drawn from one sample of a study of CD8+ T cells in alopecia areata. The repertoire was sequenced with immunoSEQ multiplex PCR; TCRdb's copy has only in-frame clones and lacks some. Counted here are hundreds of thousands of clones, roughly 69% occurring once; the ten biggest clones make up 0.95% to 1.5%. The sequenced sample was CD4+ T cells sorted from blood, obtained at week 0. These receptors all come from a human donor with alopecia areata. CDR3s include the opening cysteine and the closing phenylalanine or tryptophan. Fields, in order: D gene, J gene, V gene, clone size, CDR3 DNA, CDR3 protein. A D gene is named only where the DNA matches it firmly. Not all rows give a size; the values are once, few, many and, for expanded clones, a class.

TRBD2,TRBJ2-1,TRBV29-1,few,TGCAGCGTTGGGACTAGCGGGGGAAATGAGCAGTTCTTC,CSVGTSGGNEQFF
NA,TRBJ1-1,TRBV30,NA,TGTGCCTGGAGTACAGGGATGAACACTGAAGCTTTCTTT,CAWSTGMNTEAFF
NA,TRBJ2-3,TRBV6-5,NA,TGTGCCAGCAGTTACCCCCCAGGGGATACGCAGTATTTT,CASSYPPGDTQYF
NA,TRBJ2-6,TRBV5-4,NA,TGTGCCAGCAGCTCCCAGGGATCCGGGGCCAACGTCCTGACTTTC,CASSSQGSGANVLTF
TRBD1,TRBJ1-2,TRBV23-1,few,TGCGCCAGCAGCCGAAGGGACAGCTATGGCTACACCTTC,CASSRRDSYGYTF
NA,TRBJ2-7,TRBV5-1,NA,TGCGCCAGCAGCCATGGCCCTACCTACGAGCAGTACTTC,CASSHGPTYEQYF
NA,TRBJ2-3,TRBV30,NA,TGTGCCTGGAGTGTAGATTACACCGACACAGATACGCAGTATTTT,CAWSVDYTDTDTQYF
NA,TRBJ1-1,TRBV15,NA,TGTGCCACCTCCAAGGGCTTTGTGAACACTGAAGCTTTCTTT,CATSKGFVNTEAFF
TRBD1,TRBJ1-2,TRBV4-1,NA,TGCGCCAGCAGCCTCCCCCGCGCAGGGGGCGCCTATGGCTACACCTTC,CASSLPRAGGAYGYTF
TRBD1,TRBJ2-1,TRBV5-8,NA,TGTGCCAGCAGCGCGGTGACAGGGGGTGAGCAGTTCTTC,CASSAVTGGEQFF
NA,TRBJ2-7,TRBV7-8,NA,TGTGCCAGCAGTAAAGGGGGTGCCTACGAGCAGTACTTC,CASSKGGAYEQYF
NA,TRBJ2-7,TRBV30,NA,TGTGCCTGGAGGGGCCGGACCTACGAGCAGTACTTC,CAWRGRTYEQYF
NA,TRBJ2-5,TRBV7-2,NA,TGTGCCAGCAGCCCCCTGGAGACCCAGTACTTC,CASSPLETQYF
NA,TRBJ1-6,TRBV6-5,NA,TGTGCCAGCAGATCAGGGTTTGAGGGTAATTCACCCCTCCACTTT,CASRSGFEGNSPLHF
NA,TRBJ2-1,TRBV2,once,TGTGCCAGCAGGGGGACGGCCCCGGGGGATGAGCAGTTCTTC,CASRGTAPGDEQFF
NA,TRBJ2-7,TRBV6-5,NA,TGTGCCAGCAAACAGGGCTACGAGCAGTACTTC,CASKQGYEQYF
TRBD1,TRBJ1-6,TRBV27,NA,TGTGCCAGCAGTTTACTGGACAGGGGTAATTCACCCCTCCACTTT,CASSLLDRGNSPLHF
TRBD1,TRBJ1-2,TRBV30,NA,TGTGCCTGGACACGGACAGGGGGTCACTATGGCTACACCTTC,CAWTRTGGHYGYTF
NA,TRBJ2-1,TRBV9,few,TGTGCCAGCAGCGTCAGGGGATCCAATGAGCAGTTCTTC,CASSVRGSNEQFF
NA,TRBJ2-7,TRBV6-1,NA,TGTGCCAGCAAGGGGACGGTCCCTCACGAGCAGTACTTC,CASKGTVPHEQYF
TRBD1,TRBJ1-4,TRBV7-2,NA,TGTGCCAGCAGCTTAGCTTCCGGGACAGGGGACGAAAAACTGTTTTTT,CASSLASGTGDEKLFF
TRBD2,TRBJ2-3,TRBV5-6,NA,TGTGCCAGCAGCGATACCGGGACTAGCGGGTTTACGCAGTATTTT,CASSDTGTSGFTQYF
NA,TRBJ2-2,TRBV29-1,NA,TGCAGCTCCGCCGCCGGCCCCGGGGAGCTGTTTTTT,CSSAAGPGELFF
NA,TRBJ2-5,TRBV2,NA,TGTGCCAGCAGGGCACAGGGCCAAGAGACCCAGTACTTC,CASRAQGQETQYF
TRBD1,TRBJ2-7,TRBV11-2,NA,TGTGCCAGCAGCCTGGGACAGGGGACGGTGAGGCAGTACTTC,CASSLGQGTVRQYF
NA,TRBJ2-6,TRBV18,NA,TGTGCCAGCTCACCAAACCGGGCGGAGTTTGGTGGGGCCAACGTCCTGACTTTC,CASSPNRAEFGGANVLTF